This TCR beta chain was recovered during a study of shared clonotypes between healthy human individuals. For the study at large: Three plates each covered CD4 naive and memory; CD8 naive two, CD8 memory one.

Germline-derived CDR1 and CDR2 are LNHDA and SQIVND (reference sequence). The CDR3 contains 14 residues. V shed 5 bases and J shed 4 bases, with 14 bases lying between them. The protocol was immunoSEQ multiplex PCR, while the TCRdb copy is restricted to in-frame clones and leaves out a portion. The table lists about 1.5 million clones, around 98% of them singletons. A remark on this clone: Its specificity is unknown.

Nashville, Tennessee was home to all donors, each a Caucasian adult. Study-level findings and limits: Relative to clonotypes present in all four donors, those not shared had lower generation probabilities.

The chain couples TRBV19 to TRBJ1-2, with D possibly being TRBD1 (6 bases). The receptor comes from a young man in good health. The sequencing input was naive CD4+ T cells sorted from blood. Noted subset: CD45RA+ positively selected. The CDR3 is CASSPLWGAYGYTF. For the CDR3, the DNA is TGTGCCAGTAGTCCGCTGTGGGGGGCCTATGGCTACACCTTC. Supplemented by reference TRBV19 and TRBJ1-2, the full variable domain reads DGGITQSPKYLFRKEGQNVTLSCEQNLNHDAMYWYRQDPGQGLRLIYYSQIVNDFQKGDIAEGYSVSREKKESFPLTVTSAQKNPTAFYLCASSPLWGAYGYTFGSGTRLTVV.